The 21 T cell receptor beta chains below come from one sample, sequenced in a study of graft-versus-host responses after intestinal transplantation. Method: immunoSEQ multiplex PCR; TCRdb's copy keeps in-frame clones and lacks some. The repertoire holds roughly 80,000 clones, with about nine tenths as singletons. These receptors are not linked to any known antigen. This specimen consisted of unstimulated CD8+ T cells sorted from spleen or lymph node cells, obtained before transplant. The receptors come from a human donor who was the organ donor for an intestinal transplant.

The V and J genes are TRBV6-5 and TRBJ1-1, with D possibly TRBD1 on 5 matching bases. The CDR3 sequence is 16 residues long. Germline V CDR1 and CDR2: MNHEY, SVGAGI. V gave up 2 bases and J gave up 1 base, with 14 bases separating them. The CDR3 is CASSYAFTGPNTEAFF. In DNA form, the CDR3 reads TGTGCCAGCAGTTACGCCTTCACAGGTCCGAACACTGAAGCTTTCTTT.

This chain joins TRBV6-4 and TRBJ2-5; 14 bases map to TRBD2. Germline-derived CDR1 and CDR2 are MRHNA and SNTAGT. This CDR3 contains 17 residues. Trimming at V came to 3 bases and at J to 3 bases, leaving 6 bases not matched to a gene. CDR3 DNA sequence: TGTGCCAGCAGTGAAGGGCGACTAGCGGGGGGGAAAGAGACCCAGTACTTC. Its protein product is CASSEGRLAGGKETQYF.

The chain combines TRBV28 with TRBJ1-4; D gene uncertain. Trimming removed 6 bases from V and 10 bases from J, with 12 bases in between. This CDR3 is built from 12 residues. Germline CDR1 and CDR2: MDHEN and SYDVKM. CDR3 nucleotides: TGTGCCAGCAGGGGTGTCGGTATAAAACTGTTTTTT. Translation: CASRGVGIKLFF.

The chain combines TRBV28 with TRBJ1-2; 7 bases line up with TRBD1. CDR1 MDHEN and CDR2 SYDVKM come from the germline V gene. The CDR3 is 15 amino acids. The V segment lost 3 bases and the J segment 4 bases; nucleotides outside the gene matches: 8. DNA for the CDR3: TGTGCCAGCAGTTTCTCGAACCCAGGGGGCTATGGCTACACCTTC. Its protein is CASSFSNPGGYGYTF.

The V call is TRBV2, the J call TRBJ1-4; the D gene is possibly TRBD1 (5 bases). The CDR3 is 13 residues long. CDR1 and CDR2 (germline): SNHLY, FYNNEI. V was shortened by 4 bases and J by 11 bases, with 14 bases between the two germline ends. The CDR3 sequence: CASSGGIGLKLFF. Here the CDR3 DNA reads TGTGCCAGCAGTGGGGGCATTGGGTTGAAACTGTTTTTT.

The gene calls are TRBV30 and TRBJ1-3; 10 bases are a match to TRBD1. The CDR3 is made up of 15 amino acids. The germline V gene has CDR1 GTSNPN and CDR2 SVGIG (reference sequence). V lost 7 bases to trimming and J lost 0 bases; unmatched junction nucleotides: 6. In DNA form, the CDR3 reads TGTGCCTCTTCGGGACAGGGGATCTCTGGAAACACCATATATTTT. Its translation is CASSGQGISGNTIYF.

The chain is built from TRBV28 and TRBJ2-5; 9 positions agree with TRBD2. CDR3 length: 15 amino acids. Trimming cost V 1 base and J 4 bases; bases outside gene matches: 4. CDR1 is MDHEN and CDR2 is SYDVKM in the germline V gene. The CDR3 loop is CASSLSERGVETQYF. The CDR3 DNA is TGTGCCAGCAGTTTATCCGAGCGGGGGGTAGAGACCCAGTACTTC.

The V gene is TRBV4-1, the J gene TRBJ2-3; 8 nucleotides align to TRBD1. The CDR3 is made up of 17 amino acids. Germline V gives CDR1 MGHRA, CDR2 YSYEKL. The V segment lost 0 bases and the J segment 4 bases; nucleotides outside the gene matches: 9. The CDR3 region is CASSQETGASYADTQYF. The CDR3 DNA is TGCGCCAGCAGCCAAGAGACAGGGGCGTCGTACGCAGATACGCAGTATTTT.

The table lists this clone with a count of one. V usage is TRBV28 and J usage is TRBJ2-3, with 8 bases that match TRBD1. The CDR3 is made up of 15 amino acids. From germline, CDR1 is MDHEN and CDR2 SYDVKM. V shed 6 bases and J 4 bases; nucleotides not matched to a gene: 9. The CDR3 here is CASSKRTGLADTQYF. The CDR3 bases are TGTGCCAGCAGCAAGAGGACAGGGTTGGCAGATACGCAGTATTTT.

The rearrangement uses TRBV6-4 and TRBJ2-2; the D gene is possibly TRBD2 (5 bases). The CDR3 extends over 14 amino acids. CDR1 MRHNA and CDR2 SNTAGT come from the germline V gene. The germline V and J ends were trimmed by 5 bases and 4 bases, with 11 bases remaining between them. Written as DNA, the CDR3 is TGTGCCAGCAGTACCGGGGATGGCACCGGGGAGCTGTTTTTT. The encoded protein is CASSTGDGTGELFF.

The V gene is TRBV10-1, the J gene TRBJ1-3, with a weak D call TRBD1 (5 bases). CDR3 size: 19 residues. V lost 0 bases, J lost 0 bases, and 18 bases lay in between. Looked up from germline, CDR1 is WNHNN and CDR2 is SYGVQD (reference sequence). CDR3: CASSESGWDLEASGNTIYF. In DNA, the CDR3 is TGCGCCAGCAGTGAGTCCGGTTGGGACCTCGAGGCCTCTGGAAACACCATATATTTT.

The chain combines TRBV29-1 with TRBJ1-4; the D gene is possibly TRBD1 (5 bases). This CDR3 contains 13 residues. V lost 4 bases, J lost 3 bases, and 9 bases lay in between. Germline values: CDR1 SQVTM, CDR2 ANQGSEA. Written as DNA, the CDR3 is TGCAGCGTTGGGGGGGACGCTAATGAAAAACTGTTTTTT. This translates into CSVGGDANEKLFF.

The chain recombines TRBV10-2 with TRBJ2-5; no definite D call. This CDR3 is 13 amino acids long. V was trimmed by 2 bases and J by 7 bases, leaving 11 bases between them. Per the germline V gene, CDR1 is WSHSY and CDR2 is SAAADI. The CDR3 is CASSEGIDPTQYF. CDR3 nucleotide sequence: TGCGCCAGCAGTGAGGGGATTGATCCGACCCAGTACTTC.

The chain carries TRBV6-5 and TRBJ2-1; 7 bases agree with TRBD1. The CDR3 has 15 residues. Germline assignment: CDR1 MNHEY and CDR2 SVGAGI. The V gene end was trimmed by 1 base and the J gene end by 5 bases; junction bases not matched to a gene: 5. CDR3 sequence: CASSYYDRDHNEQFF. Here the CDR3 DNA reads TGTGCCAGCAGTTACTATGACAGGGACCACAATGAGCAGTTCTTC.

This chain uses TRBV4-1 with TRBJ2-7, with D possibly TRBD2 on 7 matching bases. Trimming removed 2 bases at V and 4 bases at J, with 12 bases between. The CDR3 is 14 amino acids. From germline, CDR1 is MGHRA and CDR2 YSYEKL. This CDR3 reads CASSQRGGDYEQYF. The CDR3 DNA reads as TGCGCCAGCAGCCAAAGGGGGGGAGATTACGAGCAGTACTTC.

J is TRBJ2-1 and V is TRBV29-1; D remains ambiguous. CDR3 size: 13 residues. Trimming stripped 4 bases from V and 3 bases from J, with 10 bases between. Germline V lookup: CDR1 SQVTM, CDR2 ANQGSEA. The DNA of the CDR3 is TGCAGCGTTGTAGTTACAGACTACAATGAGCAGTTCTTC. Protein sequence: CSVVVTDYNEQFF.

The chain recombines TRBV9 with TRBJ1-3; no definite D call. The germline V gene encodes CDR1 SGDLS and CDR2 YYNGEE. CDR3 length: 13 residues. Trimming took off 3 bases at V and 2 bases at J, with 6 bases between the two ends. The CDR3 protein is CASSEDAGNTIYF. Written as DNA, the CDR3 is TGTGCCAGCAGCGAGGACGCTGGAAACACCATATATTTT.

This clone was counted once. The CDR3 DNA sequence: TGTGCCAGCAGTTTAACCTCCGTGGACACCATATATTTT. The encoded protein is CASSLTSVDTIYF. This sequence joins TRBV27 and TRBJ1-3; no definite D call. The CDR3 is made up of 13 amino acids. Trimming removed 2 bases at V and 8 bases at J, with 10 bases between. Germline lookup yields CDR1 MNHEY and CDR2 SMNVEV (reference sequence).

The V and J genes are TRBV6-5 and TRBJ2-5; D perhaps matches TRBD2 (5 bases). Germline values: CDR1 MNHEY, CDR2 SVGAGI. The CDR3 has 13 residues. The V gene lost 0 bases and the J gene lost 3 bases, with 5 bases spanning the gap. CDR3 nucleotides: TGTGCCAGCAGTTACTCGGGAGAAGAGACCCAGTACTTC. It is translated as CASSYSGEETQYF.

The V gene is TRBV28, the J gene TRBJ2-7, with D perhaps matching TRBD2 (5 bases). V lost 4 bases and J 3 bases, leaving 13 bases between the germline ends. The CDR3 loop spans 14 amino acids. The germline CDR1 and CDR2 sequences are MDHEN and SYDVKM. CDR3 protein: CASSSGFLLYEQYF. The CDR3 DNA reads TGTGCCAGCAGTTCGGGGTTTCTCCTCTACGAGCAGTACTTC.

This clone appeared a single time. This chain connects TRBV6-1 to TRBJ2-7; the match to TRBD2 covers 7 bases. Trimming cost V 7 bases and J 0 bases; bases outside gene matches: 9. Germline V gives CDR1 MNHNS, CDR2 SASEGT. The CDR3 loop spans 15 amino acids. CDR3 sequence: CASNLGEGISYEQYF. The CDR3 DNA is TGTGCCAGCAACCTCGGGGAGGGGATCTCCTACGAGCAGTACTTC.